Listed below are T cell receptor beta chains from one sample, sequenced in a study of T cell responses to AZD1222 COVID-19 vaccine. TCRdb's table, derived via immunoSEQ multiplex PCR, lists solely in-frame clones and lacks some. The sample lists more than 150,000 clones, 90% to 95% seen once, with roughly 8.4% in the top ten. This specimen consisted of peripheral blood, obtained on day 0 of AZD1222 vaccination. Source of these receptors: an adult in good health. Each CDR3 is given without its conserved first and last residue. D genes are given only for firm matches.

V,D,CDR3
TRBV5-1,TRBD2,ASSLPSSGRVYEQY
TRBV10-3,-,AISQFGTNEKLF
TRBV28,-,ASRITVPSYKDGYT
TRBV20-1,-,SASPQGGVNTEAF
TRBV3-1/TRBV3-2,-,ASSPRGTSSQY
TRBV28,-,ASTEASSYNSPLH
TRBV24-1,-,ATSGRNMGMDQPQH
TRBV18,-,ASSPPDPLREEQF
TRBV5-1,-,ASSLAGNNQPQH
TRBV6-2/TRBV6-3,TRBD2,ASSYTTSGENTGELF
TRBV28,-,ASSSGGAIKYEQY
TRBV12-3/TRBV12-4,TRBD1,ASSPGTGEGYT
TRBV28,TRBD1,ASSLSGTGGGDTQY
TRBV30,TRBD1,AWGGQGALNEQF
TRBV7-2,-,ASSLMTEGYEQY
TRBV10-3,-,AISIGQLQETQY
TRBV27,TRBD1,ASGTGVTGELF
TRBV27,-,ASGVSRDEAF
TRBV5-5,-,ASSLVGNQPQH
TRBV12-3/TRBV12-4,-,ASSFIRDGYT
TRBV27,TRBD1,ASRQGAGELF
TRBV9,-,ASSVGGGYGYT
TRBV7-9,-,ASILLDDEQF
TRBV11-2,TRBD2,ASSLEQITSGSSYEQY
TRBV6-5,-,ASNRGENEQF
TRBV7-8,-,ASSFLREANYGYT
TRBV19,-,ASSGGGTGRNTEAF
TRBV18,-,ASSKTGDSYEQY
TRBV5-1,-,ASSFGAPGANVLT
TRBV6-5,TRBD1,ASSPSGTGRKTQY
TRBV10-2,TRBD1,ASLGTGPNSPLH
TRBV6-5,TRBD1,ASSSGQGRQPQH
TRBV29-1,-,SVVHPNTEAF
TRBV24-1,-,ATSSGAAYEQY
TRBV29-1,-,SAGITGKAF
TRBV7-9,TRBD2,ASSSPRVLAGGETQY
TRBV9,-,ARRGGGTGDPYEQY
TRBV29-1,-,SVEDPSNSYEQY
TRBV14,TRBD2,ASSQARTSNYEQF
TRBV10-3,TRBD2,AIGVAGGRNEQF
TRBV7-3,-,ASSPEPRNEQF
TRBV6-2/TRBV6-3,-,ASSDPGRAVTEAF
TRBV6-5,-,ASTAGRNQPQH
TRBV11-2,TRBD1,ASSLDRVDRYTDTQY
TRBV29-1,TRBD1,SVGDRGPYEQY
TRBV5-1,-,ASSSSGVREKLF
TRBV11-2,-,ASSLAGTFYEQY
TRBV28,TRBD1,ASRMNPPGTGRETQY
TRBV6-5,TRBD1,ASSLDRGWSPLH
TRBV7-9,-,ASSLAGRTYEQY
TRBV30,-,AWSADRHSSYEQY
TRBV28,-,ASSVQGLNTGELF
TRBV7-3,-,ASSLGLSGELTDTQY
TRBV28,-,ASSLSRVGYSNQPQH
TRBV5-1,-,ASSLGGGWNEAF
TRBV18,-,ASSPPTPTKAAF
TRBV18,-,ASSPHGLNTEAF